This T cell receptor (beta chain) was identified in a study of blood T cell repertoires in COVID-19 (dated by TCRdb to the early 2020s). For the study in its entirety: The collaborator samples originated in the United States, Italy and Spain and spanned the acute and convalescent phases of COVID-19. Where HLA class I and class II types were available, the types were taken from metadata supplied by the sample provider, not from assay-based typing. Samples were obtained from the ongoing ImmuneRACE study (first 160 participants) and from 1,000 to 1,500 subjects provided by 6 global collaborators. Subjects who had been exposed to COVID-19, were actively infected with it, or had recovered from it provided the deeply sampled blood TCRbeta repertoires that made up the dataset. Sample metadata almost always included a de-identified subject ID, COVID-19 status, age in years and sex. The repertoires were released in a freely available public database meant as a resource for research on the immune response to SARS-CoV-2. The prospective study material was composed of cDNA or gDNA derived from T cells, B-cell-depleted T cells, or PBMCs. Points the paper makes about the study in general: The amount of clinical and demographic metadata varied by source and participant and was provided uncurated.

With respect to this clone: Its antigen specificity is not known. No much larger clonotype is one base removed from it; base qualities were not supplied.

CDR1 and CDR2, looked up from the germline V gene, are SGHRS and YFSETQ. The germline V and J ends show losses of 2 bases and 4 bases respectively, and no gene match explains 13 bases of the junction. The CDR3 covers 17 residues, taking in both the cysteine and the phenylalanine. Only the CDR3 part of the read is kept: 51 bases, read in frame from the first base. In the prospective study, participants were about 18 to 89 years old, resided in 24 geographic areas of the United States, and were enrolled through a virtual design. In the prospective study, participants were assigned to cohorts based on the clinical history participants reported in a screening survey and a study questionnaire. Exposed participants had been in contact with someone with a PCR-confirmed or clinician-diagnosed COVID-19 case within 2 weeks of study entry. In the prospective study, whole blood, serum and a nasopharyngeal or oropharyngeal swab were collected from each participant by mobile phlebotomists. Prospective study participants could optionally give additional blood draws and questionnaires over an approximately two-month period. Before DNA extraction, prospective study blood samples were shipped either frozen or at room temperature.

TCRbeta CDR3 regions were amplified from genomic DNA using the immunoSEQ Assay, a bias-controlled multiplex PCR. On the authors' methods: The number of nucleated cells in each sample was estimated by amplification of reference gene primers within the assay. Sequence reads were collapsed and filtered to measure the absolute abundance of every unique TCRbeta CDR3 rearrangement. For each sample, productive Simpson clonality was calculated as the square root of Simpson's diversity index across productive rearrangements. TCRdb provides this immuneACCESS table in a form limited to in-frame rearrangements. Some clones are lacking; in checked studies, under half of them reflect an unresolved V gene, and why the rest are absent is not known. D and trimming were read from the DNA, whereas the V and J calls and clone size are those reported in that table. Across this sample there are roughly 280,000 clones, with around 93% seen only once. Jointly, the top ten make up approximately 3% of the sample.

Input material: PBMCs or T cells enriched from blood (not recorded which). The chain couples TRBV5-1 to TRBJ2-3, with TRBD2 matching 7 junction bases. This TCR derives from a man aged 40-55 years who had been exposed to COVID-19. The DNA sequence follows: TGCGCCAGCAGCTTATGGGATCTAGCGGAGGGTCCAGATACGCAGTATTTT. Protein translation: CASSLWDLAEGPDTQYF.